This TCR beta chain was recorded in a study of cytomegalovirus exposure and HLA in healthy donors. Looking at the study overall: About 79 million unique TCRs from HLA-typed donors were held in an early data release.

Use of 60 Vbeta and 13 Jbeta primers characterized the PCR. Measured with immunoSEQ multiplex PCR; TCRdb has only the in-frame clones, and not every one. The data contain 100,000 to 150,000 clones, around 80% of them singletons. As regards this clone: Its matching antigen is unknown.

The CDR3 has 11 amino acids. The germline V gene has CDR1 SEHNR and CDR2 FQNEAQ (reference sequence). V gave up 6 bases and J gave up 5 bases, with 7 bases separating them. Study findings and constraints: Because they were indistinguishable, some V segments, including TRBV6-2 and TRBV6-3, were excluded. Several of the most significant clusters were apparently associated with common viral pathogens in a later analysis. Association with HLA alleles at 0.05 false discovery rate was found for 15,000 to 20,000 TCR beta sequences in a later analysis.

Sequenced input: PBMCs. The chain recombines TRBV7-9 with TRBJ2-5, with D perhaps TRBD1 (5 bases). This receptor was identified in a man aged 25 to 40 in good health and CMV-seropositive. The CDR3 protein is CASRGLETQYF. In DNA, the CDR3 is TGTGCCAGCAGGGGGCTGGAGACCCAGTACTTC.